These 25 T cell receptor beta chains came from one sample sequenced in a study of chemoradiotherapy in HPV16-positive cancers. Only in-frame clones appear in the TCRdb table, and some are missing; sequencing was by immunoSEQ multiplex PCR. The sample yields approximately 34,000 clones, 89% seen once. This specimen was blood, taken from a patient who underwent chemoradiotherapy. The receptors shown here come from a human donor with HPV-associated anogenital cancer.

This chain links TRBV5-4 with TRBJ2-7; no clear D gene. Per germline, CDR1 SGHNT and CDR2 YYREEE (reference sequence). This CDR3 contains 13 residues. Trimming removed 4 bases at V and 4 bases at J, with 12 bases between. CDR3 nucleotide sequence: TGTGCCAGCAGCCCCAGCAAAGGGTACGAGCAGTACTTC. Residues: CASSPSKGYEQYF.

The chain joins TRBV29-1 to TRBJ1-2; D may be TRBD1 (5 bases). This CDR3 comprises 12 residues. Per the germline V gene, CDR1 is SQVTM and CDR2 is ANQGSEA. The V gene lost 3 bases and the J gene lost 7 bases, with 12 bases spanning the gap. For the CDR3, the DNA is TGCAGCGTTGATCGGCAGGGAGGTGGCTACACCTTC. This sequence encodes CSVDRQGGGYTF.

The chain joins TRBV4-3 to TRBJ2-5, with D tentatively TRBD2 (7 bases). Germline CDR1 LGHNA, CDR2 YSLEER. The CDR3 contains 15 residues. Trimming removed 1 base from V and 0 bases from J, with 9 bases in between. In DNA, the CDR3 is TGCGCCAGCAGCCAAGGGGGGGGCTACCAAGAGACCCAGTACTTC. Its translation: CASSQGGGYQETQYF.

V is TRBV7-9 and J is TRBJ2-7; D not resolved. The length of the CDR3 is 14 residues. V lost 6 bases, J lost 2 bases, and 14 bases lay in between. CDR1 is SEHNR and CDR2 is FQNEAQ in the germline V gene (reference sequence). The CDR3: CASSPVLGPYEQYF. As DNA, the CDR3 is TGTGCCAGCAGTCCTGTCTTGGGTCCCTACGAGCAGTACTTC.

The chain recombines TRBV9 with TRBJ2-5; D unresolved. The germline gives CDR1 SGDLS, CDR2 YYNGEE. The CDR3 is made up of 12 amino acids. V was pared by 0 bases and J by 0 bases, with 0 bases between. This chain's CDR3 is CASSVDQETQYF. CDR3 nucleotides: TGTGCCAGCAGCGTAGACCAAGAGACCCAGTACTTC. The whole variable domain, filled in from reference TRBV9 and TRBJ2-5, reads DSGVTQTPKHLITATGQRVTLRCSPRSGDLSVYWYQQSLDQGLQFLIQYYNGEERAKGNILERFSAQQFPDLHSELNLSSLELGDSALYFCASSVDQETQYFGPGTRLLVL.

The rearrangement links TRBV4-1 to TRBJ2-1; 7 nucleotides agree with TRBD1. This CDR3 is built from 18 residues. Germline CDR1 reads MGHRA; CDR2 reads YSYEKL. V shed 5 bases and J 0 bases; nucleotides not matched to a gene: 13. The CDR3 loop is CASSTQTGATSSYNEQFF. CDR3 coding DNA: TGCGCCAGCAGCACCCAAACAGGGGCCACGAGCTCCTACAATGAGCAGTTCTTC.

J is TRBJ2-7 and V is TRBV18; 8 nucleotides line up with TRBD2. The length of the CDR3 is 15 residues. The V gene's germline CDR1 is KGHSH and CDR2 LQKENI. V was clipped by 5 bases and J by 0 bases; unmatched bases: 6. The CDR3 reads CASSSGLVLSYEQYF. The CDR3 DNA sequence: TGTGCCAGCTCATCGGGACTAGTGCTCTCCTACGAGCAGTACTTC.

The rearrangement joins TRBV7-3 to TRBJ2-7; the D call may be TRBD1 or TRBD2 (6 bases each). CDR3 size: 15 residues. CDR1 and CDR2 from the germline V gene are SGHTA and FQGTGA. V was clipped by 1 base and J by 4 bases, with 14 bases between them. In nucleotides, the CDR3 is TGTGCCAGCAGCTTAAGTTCCGGGGGCGCGTACGAGCAGTACTTC. It encodes CASSLSSGGAYEQYF.

The count of this clone is one. The rearrangement links TRBV5-1 to TRBJ2-3, with D maybe TRBD1 (6 bases). Germline V CDR1 and CDR2: SGHRS, YFSETQ. Between the trimmed V and J ends, which lost 3 bases and 5 bases, there was a span of 16 bases. CDR3 length: 15 amino acids. The CDR3 reads CASSSRAQGQDTQYF. CDR3 nucleotide sequence: TGCGCCAGCAGCTCGCGGGCCCAGGGACAAGATACGCAGTATTTT.

The rearrangement joins TRBV30 to TRBJ1-2; D remains ambiguous. This CDR3 contains 13 residues. V was cut by 3 bases and J by 0 bases, with 8 bases left in between. Germline assignment: CDR1 GTSNPN and CDR2 SVGIG (reference sequence). CDR3 DNA sequence: TGTGCCTGGAGACCAAGCGCTAACTATGGCTACACCTTC. It is translated as CAWRPSANYGYTF.

V and J are TRBV9 and TRBJ1-2, with D possibly being TRBD1 (5 bases). The CDR3 covers 13 residues. Trimming removed 0 bases from V and 3 bases from J, with 6 bases in between. Germline-derived CDR1 and CDR2 are SGDLS and YYNGEE. This CDR3 is CASSVETDYGYTF. In nucleotides, the CDR3 is TGTGCCAGCAGCGTAGAGACAGACTATGGCTACACCTTC.

Notes on this clone: At one boundary the junction diverges from the germline segment, which might be a read error. This chain connects TRBV6-6 to TRBJ2-5; 10 positions match TRBD2. The CDR3 covers 13 residues. The germline gives CDR1 MNHNY, CDR2 SVGAGI (reference sequence). The CDR3 protein is CASGYSGRKTQYF. The CDR3 nucleotides are TGTGCCAGCGGTTATAGCGGGAGGAAGACCCAGTACTTC.

This clone was seen just once. J is TRBJ2-5 and V is TRBV4-1; D is ambiguous. CDR1 and CDR2 (germline): MGHRA, YSYEKL. The CDR3 has 13 amino acids. The V end lost 2 bases, the J end lost 4 bases, and 8 bases lay between the germline ends. CDR3 nucleotide sequence: TGCGCCAGCAGCCAACCGAACGGAGAGACCCAGTACTTC. It translates to CASSQPNGETQYF.

The CDR3 protein is CASRSRQGQNNEQFF. CDR3 coding DNA: TGTGCCAGCAGGTCCCGACAGGGTCAAAACAATGAGCAGTTCTTC. The V gene is TRBV6-5, the J gene TRBJ2-1, with TRBD1 matching over 7 bases. CDR1 is MNHEY, CDR2 SVGAGI, per germline. Germline trimming cut 6 bases from V and 5 bases from J; bases unmatched to any gene: 10. The length of the CDR3 is 15 residues.

Written as DNA, the CDR3 is TGTGCCTGGGAGCTGAGTCAAGAGCAGTTCTTC. Amino acid sequence: CAWELSQEQFF. This chain links TRBV30 with TRBJ2-1; unclear D gene. This CDR3 region has 11 residues. Looked up from germline, CDR1 is GTSNPN and CDR2 is SVGIG (reference sequence). V was clipped by 5 bases and J by 10 bases, with 12 bases between them. Based on the CDR3 plus reference TRBV30 and TRBJ2-1, the full variable domain is SQTIHQWPATLVQPVGSPLSLECTVEGTSNPNLYWYRQAAGRGLQLLFYSVGIGQISSEVPQNLSASRPQDRQFILSSKKLLLSDSGFYLCAWELSQEQFFGPGTRLTVL.

The chain joins TRBV7-9 to TRBJ2-2, with 11 bases fitting TRBD2. With 6 bases clipped from V and 1 base from J, the junction kept 7 bases outside the gene matches. The CDR3 runs 17 residues. CDR1 and CDR2 (germline): SEHNR, FQNEAQ (reference sequence). CDR3 nucleotides: TGTGCCAGCAGTTCCCCAACTAGCGGGGGGAACACCGGGGAGCTGTTTTTT. Translating gives CASSSPTSGGNTGELFF.

This clone was seen a few times. The chain has TRBV9 and TRBJ2-3, with D perhaps being TRBD1 or TRBD2 (5 bases each). The V gene lost 2 bases and the J gene lost 4 bases, with 14 bases spanning the gap. The CDR3 consists of 15 residues. CDR1 is SGDLS and CDR2 is YYNGEE in the germline V gene. The CDR3 nucleotides are TGTGCCAGCAGCGTTCCGGGACCCGGTGCAGATACGCAGTATTTT. Translation: CASSVPGPGADTQYF.

J is TRBJ1-6 and V is TRBV28; 11 bases agree with TRBD1. With V trimmed by 3 bases and J by 9 bases, 7 bases remained unmatched. Germline V CDR1 and CDR2: MDHEN, SYDVKM. This CDR3 has 16 amino acids. CDR3 region: CASSLTGTGGGSPLHF. The DNA of the CDR3 is TGTGCCAGCAGTTTGACCGGGACAGGGGGAGGTTCACCCCTCCACTTT.

This chain connects TRBV25-1 to TRBJ2-1; D is uncertain. The V gene's germline CDR1 is MGHDK and CDR2 SYGVNS. V lost 3 bases and J 7 bases, leaving 7 bases between the germline ends. This CDR3 is built from 12 residues. The CDR3 spells CASSDGFNEQFF. The CDR3 DNA follows: TGTGCCAGCAGTGACGGTTTTAATGAGCAGTTCTTC.

This chain uses TRBV7-9 with TRBJ2-3; D gene ambiguous. V was cut by 5 bases and J by 6 bases, with 9 bases left in between. This CDR3 region has 12 residues. From germline, CDR1 is SEHNR and CDR2 FQNEAQ (reference sequence). The CDR3 DNA follows: TGTGCCAGCAGCCCGGCCGCGGATACGCAGTATTTT. Its translation is CASSPAADTQYF.

The V call is TRBV7-6, the J call TRBJ2-5, with D possibly called TRBD1 or TRBD2 (5 bases each). The CDR3 is made up of 13 amino acids. Per the germline V gene, CDR1 is SGHVS and CDR2 is FNYEAQ. Trimming stripped 3 bases from V and 11 bases from J, with 16 bases between. CDR3 region: CASSFPGSGEQYF. CDR3 nucleotides: TGTGCCAGCAGCTTCCCAGGGAGTGGGGAGCAGTACTTC.

The chain uses TRBV9 and TRBJ2-1; 10 bases are a match to TRBD1. This CDR3 has 12 amino acids. Germline-derived CDR1 and CDR2 are SGDLS and YYNGEE. V lost 3 bases to trimming and J lost 14 bases; unmatched junction nucleotides: 5. CDR3 residues: CASSGTGTGEFF. CDR3 DNA: TGTGCCAGCAGCGGAACCGGGACAGGGGAGTTCTTC.

This clone has just a few counts. The chain couples TRBV27 to TRBJ1-1, with no clear D. V shed 0 bases and J shed 4 bases, with 15 bases lying between them. CDR1 is MNHEY and CDR2 is SMNVEV in the germline V gene (reference sequence). The CDR3 runs to 16 residues. CDR3 DNA: TGTGCCAGCAGTTTATCCACGCTTGTGGCGGGCACTGAAGCTTTCTTT. This translates into CASSLSTLVAGTEAFF.

CDR3 nucleotide sequence: TGTGCCAGCAGCTGGGGACGTCCGTGGACTGAAGCTTTCTTT. Encoded protein: CASSWGRPWTEAFF. V usage is TRBV5-6 and J usage is TRBJ1-1; possibly TRBD1 for D (5 bases). Trimming removed 3 bases at V and 5 bases at J, with 14 bases between. This CDR3 has 14 amino acids. Germline CDR1 is SGHDT and CDR2 is YYEEEE.

In this sample, this clone turned up once. The V gene is TRBV11-3, the J gene TRBJ1-1; D might be TRBD1 (5 bases). The CDR3 is made up of 14 amino acids. Trimming took off 2 bases at V and 5 bases at J, with 12 bases between the two ends. Germline CDR1 and CDR2: SGHNT and YENEEA. Here the CDR3 DNA reads TGTGCCAGCAGCTTATACGGGGGGGTGACTGAAGCTTTCTTT. Translation: CASSLYGGVTEAFF.